The rows below give T cell receptor beta chains drawn from one sample of a study of T cell changes during pregnancy in multiple sclerosis. This table comes from immunoSEQ multiplex PCR, and its TCRdb copy is limited to in-frame clones, with some not included. The sample contains around 49,000 clones, roughly 90% of which appear only once. The sample was peripheral blood, taken after pregnancy. Receptors originate from a female donor in good health, enrolled as a control in a pregnancy study. Both conserved end residues are part of each CDR3. The D gene is left open where the match is weak. Clone size is stated in some rows and not others, as once, few, many or a class when expanded.

d_call clone_size j_call v_call cdr3_aa cdr3_nt
NA NA TRBJ2-3 TRBV4-3 CASSHGGAAKDTQYF TGCGCCAGCAGCCACGGCGGGGCCGCTAAAGATACGCAGTATTTT
NA NA TRBJ2-3 TRBV5-1 CASSLGGLPSTDTQYF TGCGCCAGCAGCTTGGGGGGGCTACCTAGCACAGATACGCAGTATTTT
TRBD1 once TRBJ1-6 TRBV27 CASSNRDRANSPLHF TGTGCCAGCAGTAACCGGGACAGGGCCAATTCACCCCTCCACTTT
TRBD1 once TRBJ2-2 TRBV10-2 CASITGQGITTGELFF TGCGCCAGCATAACCGGACAGGGGATAACCACCGGGGAGCTGTTTTTT
TRBD1 NA TRBJ2-7 TRBV28 CASTRAGTATYEQYF TGTGCCAGCACCAGAGCTGGGACAGCAACATACGAGCAGTACTTC
TRBD1 NA TRBJ1-5 TRBV6-5 CASGDRANQPQHF TGTGCCAGCGGGGACAGGGCGAATCAGCCCCAGCATTTT
NA NA TRBJ1-4 TRBV10-3 CAISRRGNEKLFF TGTGCCATCAGTAGAAGGGGTAATGAAAAACTGTTTTTT
TRBD2 NA TRBJ2-3 TRBV10-3 CAISVSGGTDTQYF TGTGCCATCAGTGTCTCCGGGGGGACAGATACGCAGTATTTT
TRBD2 NA TRBJ2-1 TRBV30 CAWTGGNLAGAYNEQFF TGTGCCTGGACTGGGGGAAATCTAGCGGGAGCCTACAATGAGCAGTTCTTC
NA NA TRBJ1-4 TRBV6-5 CASSYSWGREEEKLFF TGTGCCAGCAGTTACTCGTGGGGCAGGGAGGAAGAAAAACTGTTTTTT
TRBD2 NA TRBJ2-7 TRBV28 CASSPIGLAGTPYEQYF TGTGCCAGCAGCCCTATCGGACTAGCGGGAACTCCCTACGAGCAGTACTTC
TRBD2 NA TRBJ2-3 TRBV5-4 CASSGEGLADTQYF TGTGCCAGCAGCGGTGAGGGACTAGCTGATACGCAGTATTTT
NA NA TRBJ2-7 TRBV7-2 CASSPLPGTTYEQYF TGTGCCAGCAGCCCCCTACCCGGGACAACTTACGAGCAGTACTTC
NA once TRBJ2-3 TRBV6-5 CASRTGADTQYF TGTGCCAGCAGGACGGGGGCAGATACGCAGTATTTT
NA NA TRBJ2-7 TRBV20-1 CSARIADEQYF TGCAGTGCTAGGATAGCGGACGAGCAGTACTTC
TRBD2 NA TRBJ2-5 TRBV19 CASSNQGLAGGTSQYF TGTGCCAGTAGTAACCAGGGACTAGCGGGAGGCACTTCCCAGTACTTC
NA NA TRBJ2-7 TRBV6-1 CASSDPPWRSAYEQYF TGTGCCAGCAGTGACCCCCCATGGAGGTCCGCCTACGAGCAGTACTTC
NA NA TRBJ1-2 TRBV7-8 CASSLEASNYGYTF TGTGCCAGCAGCTTGGAGGCCTCTAACTATGGCTACACCTTC
NA NA TRBJ1-5 TRBV6-1 CASNPTGHSNQPQHF TGTGCCAGCAACCCGACAGGCCATAGCAATCAGCCCCAGCATTTT
NA NA TRBJ1-4 TRBV25-1 CASSRDRFKLFF TGTGCCAGCAGCCGTGACAGATTCAAACTGTTTTTT
NA once TRBJ2-5 TRBV30 CAWTAPGRGETQYF TGTGCCTGGACCGCCCCGGGCCGCGGGGAGACCCAGTACTTC
TRBD1 NA TRBJ2-3 TRBV7-2 CASSLTRGTTQYF TGTGCCAGCAGCCTGACCAGGGGGACTACGCAGTATTTT
NA NA TRBJ2-7 TRBV2 CASSGEAEVSYEQYF TGTGCCAGCAGTGGGGAAGCGGAGGTCTCCTACGAGCAGTACTTC
NA NA TRBJ2-5 TRBV9 CASSVGAGKGETQYF TGTGCCAGCAGCGTAGGGGCAGGGAAAGGAGAGACCCAGTACTTC
TRBD1 NA TRBJ2-5 TRBV2 CASTKGTGVGQETQYF TGTGCCAGCACCAAGGGGACAGGGGTCGGCCAAGAGACCCAGTACTTC
TRBD2 NA TRBJ2-7 TRBV11-2 CASSPWTSLQGEQYF TGTGCCAGCAGCCCGTGGACTAGCCTCCAGGGCGAGCAGTACTTC
NA NA TRBJ2-2 TRBV5-4 CASSWEQGLAGELFF TGTGCCAGCAGTTGGGAGCAAGGCCTGGCCGGGGAGCTGTTTTTT
NA NA TRBJ1-1 TRBV25-1 CASSDLAAEAFF TGTGCCAGCAGTGACCTTGCAGCGGAGGCTTTCTTT
NA NA TRBJ1-1 TRBV2 CASRGGQNTEAFF TGTGCCAGCAGGGGGGGGCAGAACACTGAAGCTTTCTTT
TRBD1 NA TRBJ1-2 TRBV19 CASSGTGMNYGYTF TGTGCCAGTAGCGGGACAGGGATGAACTATGGCTACACCTTC
TRBD1 NA TRBJ1-3 TRBV5-3 CAQGAGVAGNTIYF TGTGCCCAGGGGGCAGGGGTGGCCGGAAACACCATATATTTT
NA NA TRBJ2-5 TRBV28 CASSFTGGRETQYF TGTGCCAGCAGTTTTACGGGGGGCAGGGAGACCCAGTACTTC
NA NA TRBJ2-3 TRBV28 CASRKQTDTQYF TGTGCCAGCAGAAAACAGACAGATACGCAGTATTTT
TRBD2 NA TRBJ2-3 TRBV7-2 CASSLTSGARGVTQYF TGTGCCAGCAGCTTGACTAGCGGGGCCAGGGGGGTGACGCAGTATTTT
TRBD2 NA TRBJ2-7 TRBV2 CARGTSAYEQYF TGTGCCAGAGGGACTAGCGCCTACGAGCAGTACTTC
TRBD1 NA TRBJ2-3 TRBV2 CASSWTGNTDTQYF TGTGCCAGCAGTTGGACAGGGAACACAGATACGCAGTATTTT
NA once TRBJ1-1 TRBV6-5 CASSFAISTEAFF TGTGCCAGCAGTTTTGCCATTAGCACTGAAGCTTTCTTT
TRBD2 once TRBJ2-2 TRBV27 CASSLLAGGANTGELFF TGTGCCAGCAGTTTACTAGCGGGGGGAGCGAACACCGGGGAGCTGTTTTTT
NA NA TRBJ1-1 TRBV7-6 CASSSRDKAEAFF TGTGCCAGCAGCTCGAGGGATAAGGCTGAAGCTTTCTTT
TRBD2 NA TRBJ2-3 TRBV5-5 CATRWTSGDTSTDTQYF TGTGCCACCAGATGGACTAGCGGGGATACTAGCACAGATACGCAGTATTTT
NA NA TRBJ1-4 TRBV5-1 CASSLGAINEKLFF TGCGCCAGCAGCTTGGGGGCTATTAATGAAAAACTGTTTTTT
NA NA TRBJ1-1 TRBV27 CASRTQGTGTEAFF TGTGCCAGCAGAACACAGGGAACGGGCACTGAAGCTTTCTTT